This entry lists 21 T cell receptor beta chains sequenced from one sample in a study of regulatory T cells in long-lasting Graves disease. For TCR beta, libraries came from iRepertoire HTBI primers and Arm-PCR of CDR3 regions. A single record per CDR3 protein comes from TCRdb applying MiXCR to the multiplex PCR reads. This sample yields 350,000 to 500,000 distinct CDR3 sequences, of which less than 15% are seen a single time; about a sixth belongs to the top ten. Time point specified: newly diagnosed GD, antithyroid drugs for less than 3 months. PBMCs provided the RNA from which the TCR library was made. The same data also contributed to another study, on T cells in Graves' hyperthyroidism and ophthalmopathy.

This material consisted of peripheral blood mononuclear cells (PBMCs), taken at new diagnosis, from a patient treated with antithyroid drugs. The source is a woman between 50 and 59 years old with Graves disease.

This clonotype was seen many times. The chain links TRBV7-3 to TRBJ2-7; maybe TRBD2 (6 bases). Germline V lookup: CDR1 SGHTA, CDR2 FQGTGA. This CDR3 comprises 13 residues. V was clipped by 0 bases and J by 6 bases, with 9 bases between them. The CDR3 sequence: CASSLTGSGEQYF. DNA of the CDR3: TGTGCCAGCAGCTTAACCGGGAGCGGCGAGCAGTACTTC.

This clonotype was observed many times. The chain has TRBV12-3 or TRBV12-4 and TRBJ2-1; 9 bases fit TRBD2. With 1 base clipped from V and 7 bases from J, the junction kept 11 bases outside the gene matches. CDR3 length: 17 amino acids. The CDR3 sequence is CASSLGTSAPQWNEQFF. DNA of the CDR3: TGTGCCAGCAGTTTAGGGACTAGCGCTCCTCAGTGGAATGAGCAGTTCTTC.

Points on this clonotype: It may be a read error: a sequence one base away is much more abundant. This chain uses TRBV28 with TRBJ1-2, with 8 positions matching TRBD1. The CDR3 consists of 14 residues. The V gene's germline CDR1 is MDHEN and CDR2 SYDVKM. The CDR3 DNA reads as TGTGCCAGCAGCCGGACGGGGACAGGTCATGGCTGCACCTTC. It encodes CASSRTGTGHGCTF.

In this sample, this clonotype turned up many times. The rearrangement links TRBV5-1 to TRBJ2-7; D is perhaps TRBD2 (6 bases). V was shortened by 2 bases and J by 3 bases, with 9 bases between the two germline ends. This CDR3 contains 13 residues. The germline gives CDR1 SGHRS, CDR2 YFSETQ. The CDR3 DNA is TGCGCCAGCAGCTTCGCGCGGGACTACGAGCAGTACTTC. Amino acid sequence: CASSFARDYEQYF.

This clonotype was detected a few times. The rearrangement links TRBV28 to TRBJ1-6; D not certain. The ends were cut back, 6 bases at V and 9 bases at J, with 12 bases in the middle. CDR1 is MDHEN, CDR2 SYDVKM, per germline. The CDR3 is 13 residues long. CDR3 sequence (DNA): TGTGCCAGCAGCAAGGTGGAGGCTTCACCCCTCCACTTT. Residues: CASSKVEASPLHF.

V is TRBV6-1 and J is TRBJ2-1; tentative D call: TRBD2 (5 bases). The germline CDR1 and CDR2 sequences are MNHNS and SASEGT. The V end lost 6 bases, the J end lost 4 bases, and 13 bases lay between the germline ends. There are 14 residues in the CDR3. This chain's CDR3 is CASSPREIYNEQFF. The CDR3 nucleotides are TGTGCCAGCAGCCCTAGGGAGATTTACAATGAGCAGTTCTTC.

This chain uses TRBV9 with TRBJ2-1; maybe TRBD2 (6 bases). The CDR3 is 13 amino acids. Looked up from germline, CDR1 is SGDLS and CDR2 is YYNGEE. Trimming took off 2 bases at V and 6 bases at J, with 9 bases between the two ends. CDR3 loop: CASSVGSGNEQFF. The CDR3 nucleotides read TGTGCCAGCAGCGTCGGGAGTGGCAATGAGCAGTTCTTC. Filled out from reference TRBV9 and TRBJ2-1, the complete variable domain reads DSGVTQTPKHLITATGQRVTLRCSPRSGDLSVYWYQQSLDQGLQFLIQYYNGEERAKGNILERFSAQQFPDLHSELNLSSLELGDSALYFCASSVGSGNEQFFGPGTRLTVL.

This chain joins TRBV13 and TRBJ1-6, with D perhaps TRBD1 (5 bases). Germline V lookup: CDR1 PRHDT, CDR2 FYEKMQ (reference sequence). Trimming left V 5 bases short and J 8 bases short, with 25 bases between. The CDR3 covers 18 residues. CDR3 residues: CASSPGGRASLGYSPLHF. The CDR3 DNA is TGTGCCAGCAGCCCCGGGGGGAGAGCCTCATTGGGTTATTCACCCCTCCACTTT.

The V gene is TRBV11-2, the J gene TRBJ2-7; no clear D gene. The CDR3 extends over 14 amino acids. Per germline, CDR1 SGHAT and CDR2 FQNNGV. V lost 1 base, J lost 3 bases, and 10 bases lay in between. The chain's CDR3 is CASSLGSSGYEQYF. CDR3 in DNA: TGTGCCAGCAGCTTAGGTTCTTCGGGCTACGAGCAGTACTTC. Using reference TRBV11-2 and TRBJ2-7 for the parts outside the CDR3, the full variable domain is EAGVAQSPRYKIIEKRQSVAFWCNPISGHATLYWYQQILGQGPKLLIQFQNNGVVDDSQLPKDRFSAERLKGVDSTLKIQPAKLEDSAVYLCASSLGSSGYEQYFGPGTRLTVT.

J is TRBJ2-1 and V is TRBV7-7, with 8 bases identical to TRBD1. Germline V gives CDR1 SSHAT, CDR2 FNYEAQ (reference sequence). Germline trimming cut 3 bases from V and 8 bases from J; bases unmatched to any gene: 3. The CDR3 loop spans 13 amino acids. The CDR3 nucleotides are TGTGCCAGCAGCTTGACAGGGGTACATGAGCAGTTCTTC. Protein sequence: CASSLTGVHEQFF.

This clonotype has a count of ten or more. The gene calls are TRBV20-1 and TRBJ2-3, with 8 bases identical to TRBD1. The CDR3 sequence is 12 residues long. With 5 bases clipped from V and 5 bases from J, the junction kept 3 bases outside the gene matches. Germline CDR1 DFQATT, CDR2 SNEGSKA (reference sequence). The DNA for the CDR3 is TGCAGTGCTCGACAGGGGTTAGATACGCAGTATTTT. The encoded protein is CSARQGLDTQYF.

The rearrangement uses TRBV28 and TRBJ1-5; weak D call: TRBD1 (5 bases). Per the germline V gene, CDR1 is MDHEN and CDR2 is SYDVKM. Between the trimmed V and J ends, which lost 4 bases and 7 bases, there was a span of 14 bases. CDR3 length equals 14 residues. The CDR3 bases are TGTGCCAGCAGTTCCGGGGGTCCAGGACAGCCCCAGCATTTT. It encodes CASSSGGPGQPQHF.

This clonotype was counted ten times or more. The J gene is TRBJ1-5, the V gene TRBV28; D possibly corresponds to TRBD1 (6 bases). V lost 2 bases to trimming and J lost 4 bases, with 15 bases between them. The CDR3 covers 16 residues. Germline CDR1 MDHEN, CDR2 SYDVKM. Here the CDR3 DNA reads TGTGCCAGCAGTTTACCGACGAAGGGGGAAAATCAGCCCCAGCATTTT. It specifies CASSLPTKGENQPQHF.

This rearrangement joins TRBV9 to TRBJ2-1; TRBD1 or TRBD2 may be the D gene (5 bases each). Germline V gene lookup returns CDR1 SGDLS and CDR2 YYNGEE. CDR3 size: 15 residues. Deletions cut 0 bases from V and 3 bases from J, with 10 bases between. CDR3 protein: CASSVEGTDYNEQFF. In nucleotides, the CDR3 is TGTGCCAGCAGCGTAGAGGGGACGGACTACAATGAGCAGTTCTTC.

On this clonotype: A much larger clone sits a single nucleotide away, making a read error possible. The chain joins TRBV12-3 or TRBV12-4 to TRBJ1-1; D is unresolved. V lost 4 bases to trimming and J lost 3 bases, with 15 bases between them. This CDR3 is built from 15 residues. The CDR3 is CASSSRAVFDTEAFF. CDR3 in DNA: TGTGCCAGCAGTTCCCGCGCGGTGTTTGACACTGAAGCTTTCTTT.

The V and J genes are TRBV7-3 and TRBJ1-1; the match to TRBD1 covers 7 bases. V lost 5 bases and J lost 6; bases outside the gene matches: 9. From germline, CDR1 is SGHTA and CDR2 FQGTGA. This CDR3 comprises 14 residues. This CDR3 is CASSLNRGVAEAFF. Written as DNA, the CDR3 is TGTGCCAGCAGCCTTAACAGGGGAGTGGCTGAAGCTTTCTTT.

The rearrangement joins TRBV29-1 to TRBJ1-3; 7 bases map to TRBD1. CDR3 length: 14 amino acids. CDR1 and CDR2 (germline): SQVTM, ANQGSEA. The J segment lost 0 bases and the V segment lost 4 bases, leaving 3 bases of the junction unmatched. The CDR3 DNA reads TGCAGCGTTGTGGGACAGAACTCTGGAAACACCATATATTTT. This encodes CSVVGQNSGNTIYF.

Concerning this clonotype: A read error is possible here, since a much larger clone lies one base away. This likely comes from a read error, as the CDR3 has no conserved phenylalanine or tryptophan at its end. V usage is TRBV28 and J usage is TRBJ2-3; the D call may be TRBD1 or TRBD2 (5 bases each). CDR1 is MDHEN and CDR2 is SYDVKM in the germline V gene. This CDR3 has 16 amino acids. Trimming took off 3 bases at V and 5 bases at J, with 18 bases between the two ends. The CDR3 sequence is CASSFLGTRLIDTQYL. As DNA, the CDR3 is TGTGCCAGCAGTTTCCTCGGGACCCGGCTGATAGATACGCAGTATCTT.

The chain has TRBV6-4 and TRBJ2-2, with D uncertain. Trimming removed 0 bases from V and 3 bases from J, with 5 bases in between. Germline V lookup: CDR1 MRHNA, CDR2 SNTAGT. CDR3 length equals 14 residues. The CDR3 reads CASSDSLDTGELFF. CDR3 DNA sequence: TGTGCCAGCAGTGACTCACTTGACACCGGGGAGCTGTTTTTT.

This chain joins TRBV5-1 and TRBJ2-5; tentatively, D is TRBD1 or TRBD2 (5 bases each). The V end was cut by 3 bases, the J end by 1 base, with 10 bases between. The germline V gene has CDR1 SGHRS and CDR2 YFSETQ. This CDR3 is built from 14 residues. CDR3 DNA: TGCGCCAGCAGCTCGGCCGGGACCCAAGAGACCCAGTACTTC. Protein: CASSSAGTQETQYF.

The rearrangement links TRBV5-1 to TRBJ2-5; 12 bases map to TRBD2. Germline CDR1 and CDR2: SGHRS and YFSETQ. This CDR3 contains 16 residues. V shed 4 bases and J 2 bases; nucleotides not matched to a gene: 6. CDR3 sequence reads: CASSPRTSGTQETQYF. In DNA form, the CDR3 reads TGCGCCAGCAGCCCAAGGACTAGCGGGACTCAAGAGACCCAGTACTTC.